The 21 T cell receptor beta chains below all came from one sample that was sequenced in a study of CD8 T cells in Susac syndrome. An amount of RNA that ranged from 0.5 to 1 ug was reverse transcribed with random hexamers. In TCRdb, the immunoSEQ multiplex PCR reads were re-called with MiXCR into one record per CDR3 protein. Among 150,000 to 200,000 distinct CDR3 sequences, roughly 95% were seen once, and the ten largest hold around 0.15%. The material sequenced was CD8+ T cells from PBMCs. The source of these receptors is a human donor with multiple sclerosis.

This sequence joins TRBV4-1 and TRBJ2-7; 7 positions match TRBD2. V was pared by 1 base and J by 7 bases, with 10 bases of the junction left unmatched. Germline V lookup: CDR1 MGHRA, CDR2 YSYEKL. This CDR3 has 15 residues. CDR3 sequence reads: CASSQVLGGVREQYF. Written as DNA, the CDR3 is TGCGCCAGCAGCCAAGTCCTGGGGGGGGTGCGGGAGCAGTACTTC.

The chain couples TRBV27 to TRBJ2-7; D is unresolved. The CDR3 has 14 amino acids. Germline lookup yields CDR1 MNHEY and CDR2 SMNVEV (reference sequence). Trimming took 4 bases from V and 2 from J, leaving 12 bases between them. DNA of the CDR3: TGTGCCAGCAGTTCTGGAGTCCACCCCTACGAGCAGTACTTC. This gives the protein CASSSGVHPYEQYF.

The rearrangement uses TRBV3-1 and TRBJ2-1; 11 bases align to TRBD2. With 5 bases clipped from V and 1 base from J, the junction kept 1 base outside the gene matches. Germline V lookup: CDR1 LGHDT, CDR2 YNNKEL (reference sequence). The CDR3 has 15 amino acids. In DNA, the CDR3 is TGTGCCAGCAGCTCTAGCGGGAGGTCCTACAATGAGCAGTTCTTC. It yields the protein CASSSSGRSYNEQFF.

This chain joins TRBV3-1 and TRBJ2-1, with D tentatively TRBD1 (5 bases). Germline V gene sequence: CDR1 LGHDT, CDR2 YNNKEL (reference sequence). This CDR3 has 17 amino acids. With 1 base removed from V and 5 bases from J, the gap between germline ends came to 18 bases. The CDR3 nucleotides read TGTGCCAGCAGCCAAGTAATAAATCTGCAGGGAAACAATGAGCAGTTCTTC. It codes for CASSQVINLQGNNEQFF.

V is TRBV14 and J is TRBJ2-7, with D maybe TRBD1 (6 bases). The germline V gene has CDR1 SGHDN and CDR2 FVKESK. With 0 bases removed from V and 0 bases from J, the gap between germline ends came to 9 bases. This CDR3 has 15 residues. The CDR3 DNA reads as TGTGCCAGCAGCCAAGAGAGGGGGAGCTCCTACGAGCAGTACTTC. Its translation is CASSQERGSSYEQYF.

The chain is built from TRBV20-1 and TRBJ2-7; weak D call: TRBD1 (5 bases). The germline CDR1 and CDR2 sequences are DFQATT and SNEGSKA (reference sequence). Trimming pared 6 bases from V and 0 bases from J, leaving 15 bases between. This CDR3 is built from 14 residues. CDR3: CSARAVLSSYEQYF. CDR3 nucleotide sequence: TGCAGTGCCAGGGCTGTTTTGAGCTCCTACGAGCAGTACTTC.

This chain links TRBV20-1 with TRBJ2-5, with TRBD2 matching 12 bases. Germline trimming cut 0 bases from V and 5 bases from J; bases unmatched to any gene: 10. The V gene's germline CDR1 is DFQATT and CDR2 SNEGSKA (reference sequence). The CDR3 loop spans 17 amino acids. The DNA of the CDR3 is TGCAGTGCTAGAGATGGTCTAGCGGGAGGGGAATGGGAGACCCAGTACTTC. This translates into CSARDGLAGGEWETQYF.

The sample holds one count of this clonotype. V is TRBV29-1 and J is TRBJ2-1; maybe TRBD2 (5 bases). Germline V lookup: CDR1 SQVTM, CDR2 ANQGSEA. The CDR3 runs 14 residues. Trimming shortened V by 7 bases and J by 0 bases, and 13 bases separated the two germline ends. CDR3 loop: CSALSGLSYNEQFF. CDR3 nucleotides: TGCAGCGCCCTAAGCGGACTCTCCTACAATGAGCAGTTCTTC.

The V and J genes are TRBV12-3 or TRBV12-4 and TRBJ2-3; 7 bases are shared with TRBD1. Trimming cost V 4 bases and J 2 bases; bases outside gene matches: 9. The CDR3 contains 16 residues. The CDR3 loop is CASSSTTGPHTDTQYF. Written as DNA, the CDR3 is TGTGCCAGCAGTTCCACGACAGGGCCCCACACAGATACGCAGTATTTT.

As for this clonotype: Mismatch with germline at one junction end may stem from a read error. CDR3 amino acids: CATSDLPAGWVGALF. The CDR3 DNA reads TGTGCCACCAGTGATTTGCCGGCAGGGTGGGTCGGAGCTCTCTTT. The chain combines TRBV24-1 with TRBJ1-1; D is possibly TRBD1 (5 bases). CDR3 length equals 15 residues. Looked up from germline, CDR1 is KGHDR and CDR2 is SFDVKD.

The V and J genes are TRBV29-1 and TRBJ1-2; D uncertain. This CDR3 is 11 amino acids long. V shed 4 bases and J shed 7 bases, with 10 bases lying between them. CDR1 SQVTM and CDR2 ANQGSEA come from the germline V gene. The DNA for the CDR3 is TGCAGCGTTGTCCTACGCTCTGGCTACACCTTC. It translates to CSVVLRSGYTF.

J is TRBJ2-1 and V is TRBV5-1, with 9 nucleotides matching TRBD2. The germline V gene encodes CDR1 SGHRS and CDR2 YFSETQ. The trim removed 5 bases at V and 12 bases at J, leaving 6 bases unmatched. The CDR3 runs 12 residues. The CDR3 sequence is CASRDSGSGQFF. CDR3 nucleotide sequence: TGCGCCAGCAGAGATAGCGGGAGTGGGCAGTTCTTC.

The chain carries TRBV13 and TRBJ2-4; D is unresolved. Deletions cut 5 bases from V and 8 bases from J, with 13 bases between. CDR1 PRHDT and CDR2 FYEKMQ come from the germline V gene (reference sequence). CDR3 length equals 13 residues. CDR3: CASSLRDWDIQYF. The CDR3 nucleotides read TGTGCCAGCAGCCTAAGGGATTGGGACATTCAGTACTTC.

The chain links TRBV9 to TRBJ2-1, with TRBD1 matching over 10 bases. V trimming: 2 bases; J trimming: 4 bases; junction bases outside the gene matches: 6. The CDR3 is 16 residues long. Germline CDR1 is SGDLS and CDR2 is YYNGEE. The CDR3 protein is CASSVGTGVWYNEQFF. CDR3 coding DNA: TGTGCCAGCAGCGTCGGGACAGGGGTATGGTACAATGAGCAGTTCTTC. Complete variable domain (other parts from reference TRBV9 and TRBJ2-1): DSGVTQTPKHLITATGQRVTLRCSPRSGDLSVYWYQQSLDQGLQFLIQYYNGEERAKGNILERFSAQQFPDLHSELNLSSLELGDSALYFCASSVGTGVWYNEQFFGPGTRLTVL.

The count of this clonotype is one. J is TRBJ2-7 and V is TRBV3-1; 8 bases align to TRBD2. J was trimmed by 3 bases and V by 4 bases; bases with no gene match: 5. This CDR3 spans 14 amino acids. Looked up from germline, CDR1 is LGHDT and CDR2 is YNNKEL (reference sequence). CDR3 loop: CASSPGLGGYEQYF. CDR3 nucleotides: TGTGCCAGCAGCCCGGGACTAGGCGGCTACGAGCAGTACTTC.

This chain uses TRBV28 with TRBJ1-5; D gene ambiguous. Germline values: CDR1 MDHEN, CDR2 SYDVKM. The CDR3 loop spans 16 amino acids. V gave up 3 bases and J gave up 0 bases, with 12 bases separating them. This CDR3 is CASSFRGHYSNQPQHF. DNA for the CDR3: TGTGCCAGCAGTTTCCGCGGGCACTATAGCAATCAGCCCCAGCATTTT. Using reference TRBV28 and TRBJ1-5 for the parts outside the CDR3, the full variable domain is DVKVTQSSRYLVKRTGEKVFLECVQDMDHENMFWYRQDPGLGLRLIYFSYDVKMKEKGDIPEGYSVSREKKERFSLILESASTNQTSMYLCASSFRGHYSNQPQHFGDGTRLSIL.

The chain uses TRBV27 and TRBJ2-5; D is unclear. Germline values: CDR1 MNHEY, CDR2 SMNVEV (reference sequence). The V gene lost 1 base and the J gene lost 5 bases, with 8 bases spanning the gap. The CDR3 loop spans 13 amino acids. This CDR3 reads CASSLWIGETQYF. The CDR3 nucleotides read TGTGCCAGCAGTTTATGGATTGGGGAGACCCAGTACTTC.

The chain links TRBV27 to TRBJ1-1; TRBD1 matches at 7 bases. Germline CDR1 MNHEY, CDR2 SMNVEV (reference sequence). The J segment lost 4 bases and the V segment lost 7 bases, leaving 12 bases of the junction unmatched. This CDR3 has 15 amino acids. CDR3 protein: CASKRAGGKSTEAFF. CDR3 nucleotides: TGTGCCAGCAAAAGGGCAGGGGGAAAAAGCACTGAAGCTTTCTTT.

J is TRBJ1-1 and V is TRBV21-1. TRBV21-1 is tagged as a pseudogene. This CDR3 is 9 amino acids long. The CDR3 DNA reads as TGTGCCGCGGGGTTTGGAGCTTTCTTT. It codes for CAAGFGAFF.

The V and J genes are TRBV18 and TRBJ1-4; 8 bases are shared with TRBD1. Germline values: CDR1 KGHSH, CDR2 LQKENI. The V gene end was trimmed by 4 bases and the J gene end by 3 bases; junction bases not matched to a gene: 1. This CDR3 comprises 14 residues. The CDR3 here is CASSRQGSNEKLFF. CDR3 DNA sequence: TGTGCCAGCTCACGACAGGGGTCTAATGAAAAACTGTTTTTT.

This chain links TRBV2 with TRBJ2-2; 14 bases are a match to TRBD2. Germline CDR1 and CDR2: SNHLY and FYNNEI. V was pared by 3 bases and J by 4 bases, with 1 base of the junction left unmatched. This CDR3 is 16 amino acids long. CDR3 coding DNA: TGTGCCAGCAGTGAGGGACTAGCGGGGGCCACCGGGGAGCTGTTTTTT. It specifies CASSEGLAGATGELFF.